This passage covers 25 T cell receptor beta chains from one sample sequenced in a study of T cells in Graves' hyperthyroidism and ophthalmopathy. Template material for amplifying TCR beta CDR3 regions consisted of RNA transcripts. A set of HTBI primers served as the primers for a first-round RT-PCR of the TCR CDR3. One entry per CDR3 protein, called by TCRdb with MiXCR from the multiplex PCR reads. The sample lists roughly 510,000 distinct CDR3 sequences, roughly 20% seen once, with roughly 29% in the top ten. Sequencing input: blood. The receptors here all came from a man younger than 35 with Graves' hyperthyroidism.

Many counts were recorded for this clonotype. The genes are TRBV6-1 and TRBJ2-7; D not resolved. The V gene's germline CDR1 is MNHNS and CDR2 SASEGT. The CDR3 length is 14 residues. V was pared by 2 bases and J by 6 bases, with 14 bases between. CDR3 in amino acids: CASSEPGSSGEQYF. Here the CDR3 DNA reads TGTGCCAGCAGTGAACCCGGATCGTCGGGCGAGCAGTACTTC.

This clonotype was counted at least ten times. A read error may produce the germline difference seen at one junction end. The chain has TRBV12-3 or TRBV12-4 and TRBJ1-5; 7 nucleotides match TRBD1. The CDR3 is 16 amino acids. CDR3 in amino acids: CASSSPGQYSDQPQHF. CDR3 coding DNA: TGTGCCAGCAGTTCGCCGGGACAGTATAGCGATCAGCCCCAGCATTTT.

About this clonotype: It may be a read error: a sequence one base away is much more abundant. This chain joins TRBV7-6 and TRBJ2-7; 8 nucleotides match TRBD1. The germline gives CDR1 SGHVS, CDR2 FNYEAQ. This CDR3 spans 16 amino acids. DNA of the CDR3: TGTGCCAGCAGCTTAGCTTCAGACAGGGGATCTTACGAGCTGTACTTC. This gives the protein CASSLASDRGSYELYF.

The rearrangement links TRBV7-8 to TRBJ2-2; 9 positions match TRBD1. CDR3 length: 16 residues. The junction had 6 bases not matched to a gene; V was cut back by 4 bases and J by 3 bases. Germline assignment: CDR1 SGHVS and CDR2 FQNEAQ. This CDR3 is CASSSTRTGDTGELFF. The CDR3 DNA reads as TGTGCCAGCAGCTCCACTAGGACAGGGGACACCGGGGAGCTGTTTTTT.

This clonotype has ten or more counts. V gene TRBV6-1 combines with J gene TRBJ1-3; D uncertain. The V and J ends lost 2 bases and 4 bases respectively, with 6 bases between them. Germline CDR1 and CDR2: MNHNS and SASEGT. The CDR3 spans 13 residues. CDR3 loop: CASSESRGNTIYF. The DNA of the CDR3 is TGTGCCAGCAGTGAAAGTCGCGGAAACACCATATATTTT.

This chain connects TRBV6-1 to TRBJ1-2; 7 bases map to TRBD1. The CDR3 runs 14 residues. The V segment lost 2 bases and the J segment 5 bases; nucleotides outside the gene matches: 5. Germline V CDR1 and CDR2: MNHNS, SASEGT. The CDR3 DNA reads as TGTGCCAGCAGTGAATTTGGACAGGCGTATGGCTACACCTTC. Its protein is CASSEFGQAYGYTF.

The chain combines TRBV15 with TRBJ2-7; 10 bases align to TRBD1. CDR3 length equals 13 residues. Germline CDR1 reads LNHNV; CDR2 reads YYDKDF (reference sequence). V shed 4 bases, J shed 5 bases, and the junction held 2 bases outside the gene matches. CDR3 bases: TGTGCCACCAGCATAGGGACAGGGGACGAGCAGTACTTC. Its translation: CATSIGTGDEQYF. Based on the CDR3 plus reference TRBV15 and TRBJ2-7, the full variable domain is DAMVIQNPRYQVTQFGKPVTLSCSQTLNHNVMYWYQQKSSQAPKLLFHYYDKDFNNEADTPDNFQSRRPNTSFCFLDIRSPGLGDTAMYLCATSIGTGDEQYFGPGTRLTVT.

The DNA of the CDR3 is TGTGCCAGCAGCCAGCGCAGGGGGTATGGCTACACCTTC. It codes for CASSQRRGYGYTF. The chain recombines TRBV6-1 with TRBJ1-2, with 7 bases that match TRBD1. The CDR3 runs 13 residues. Germline values: CDR1 MNHNS, CDR2 SASEGT. J gave up 5 bases and V 6 bases, and 6 bases lay outside the gene matches.

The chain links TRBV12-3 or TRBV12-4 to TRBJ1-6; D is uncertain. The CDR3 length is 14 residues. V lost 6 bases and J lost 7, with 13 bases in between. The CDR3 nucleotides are TGTGCCAGCAGCCTTCGGAGGGCGAATTCACCCCTCCACTTT. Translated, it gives CASSLRRANSPLHF.

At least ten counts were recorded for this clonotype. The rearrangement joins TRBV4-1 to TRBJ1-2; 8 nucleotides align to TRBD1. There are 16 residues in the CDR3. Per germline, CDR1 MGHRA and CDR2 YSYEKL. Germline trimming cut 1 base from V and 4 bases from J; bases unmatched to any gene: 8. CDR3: CASSQGQGPGSYGYTF. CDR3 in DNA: TGCGCCAGCAGCCAAGGACAGGGGCCAGGGTCCTATGGCTACACCTTC.

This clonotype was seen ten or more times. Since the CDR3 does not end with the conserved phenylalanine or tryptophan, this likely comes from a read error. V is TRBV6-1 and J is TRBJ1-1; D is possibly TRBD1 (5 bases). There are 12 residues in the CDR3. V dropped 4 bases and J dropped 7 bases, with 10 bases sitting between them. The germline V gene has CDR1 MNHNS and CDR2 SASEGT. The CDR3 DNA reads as TGTGCCAGCAGTGTGGGACTGAGTGAAGCTTTCTCT. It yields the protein CASSVGLSEAFS.

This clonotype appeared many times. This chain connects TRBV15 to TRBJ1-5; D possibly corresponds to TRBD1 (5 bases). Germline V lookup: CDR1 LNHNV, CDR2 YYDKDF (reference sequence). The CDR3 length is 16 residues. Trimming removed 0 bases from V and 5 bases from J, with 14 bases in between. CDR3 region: CATSRDREQAYQPQHF. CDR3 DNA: TGTGCCACCAGCAGAGATCGGGAACAGGCCTATCAGCCCCAGCATTTT.

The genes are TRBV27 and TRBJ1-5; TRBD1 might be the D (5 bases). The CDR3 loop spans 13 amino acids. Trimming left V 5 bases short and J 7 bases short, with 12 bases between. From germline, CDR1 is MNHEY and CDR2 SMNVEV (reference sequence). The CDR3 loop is CASSLREKQPQHF. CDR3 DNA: TGTGCCAGCAGTCTCAGGGAAAAGCAGCCCCAGCATTTT.

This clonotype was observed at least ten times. The CDR3 is CASSTGNSYEQYF. The CDR3 region has the DNA TGTGCCAGCAGTACAGGGAACTCTTACGAGCAGTACTTC. V gene TRBV6-5 combines with J gene TRBJ2-7; D might be TRBD1 (6 bases). The CDR3 is 13 residues long. Per the germline V gene, CDR1 is MNHEY and CDR2 is SVGAGI. V gave up 5 bases and J gave up 4 bases, with 12 bases separating them.

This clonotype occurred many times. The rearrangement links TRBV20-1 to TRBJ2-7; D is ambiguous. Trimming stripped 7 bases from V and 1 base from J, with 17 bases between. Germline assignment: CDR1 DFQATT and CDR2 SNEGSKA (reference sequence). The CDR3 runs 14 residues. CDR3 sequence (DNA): TGCAGTGTTTATCCCGACCGAGAGTCCTACGAGCAGTACTTC. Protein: CSVYPDRESYEQYF.

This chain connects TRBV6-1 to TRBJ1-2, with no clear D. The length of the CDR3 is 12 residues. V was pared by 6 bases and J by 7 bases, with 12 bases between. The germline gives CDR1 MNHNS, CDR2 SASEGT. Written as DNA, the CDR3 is TGTGCCAGCAGCTCTCCGACACGTGGCTACACCTTC. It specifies CASSSPTRGYTF.

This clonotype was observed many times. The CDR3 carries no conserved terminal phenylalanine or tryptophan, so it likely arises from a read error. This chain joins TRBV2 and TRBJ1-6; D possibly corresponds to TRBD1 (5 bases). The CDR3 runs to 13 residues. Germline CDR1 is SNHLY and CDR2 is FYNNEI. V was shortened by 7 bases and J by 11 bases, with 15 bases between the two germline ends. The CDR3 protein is CASKDAGLTPLHL. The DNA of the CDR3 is TGTGCCAGCAAGGATGCAGGGTTGACACCCCTCCACCTT.

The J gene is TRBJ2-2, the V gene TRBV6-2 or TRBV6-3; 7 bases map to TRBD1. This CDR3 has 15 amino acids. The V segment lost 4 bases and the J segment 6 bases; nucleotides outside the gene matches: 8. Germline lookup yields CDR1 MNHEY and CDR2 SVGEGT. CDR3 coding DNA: TGTGCCAGCAGTTCAGGGGGAAAATACGCCGGGGAGCTGTTTTTT. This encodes CASSSGGKYAGELFF.

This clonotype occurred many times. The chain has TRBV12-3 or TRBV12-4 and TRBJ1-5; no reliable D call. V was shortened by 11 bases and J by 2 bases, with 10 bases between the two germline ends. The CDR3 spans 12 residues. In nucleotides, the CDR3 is TGTGCCGGCCTTGCGCGCAATCAGCCCCAGCATTTT. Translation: CAGLARNQPQHF.

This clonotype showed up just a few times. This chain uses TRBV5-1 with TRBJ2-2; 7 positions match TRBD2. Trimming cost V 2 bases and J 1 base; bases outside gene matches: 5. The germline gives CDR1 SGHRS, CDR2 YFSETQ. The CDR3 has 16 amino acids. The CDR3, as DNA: TGCGCCAGCAGCTTCCAAGGCGGGGGGAACACCGGGGAGCTGTTTTTT. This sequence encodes CASSFQGGGNTGELFF.

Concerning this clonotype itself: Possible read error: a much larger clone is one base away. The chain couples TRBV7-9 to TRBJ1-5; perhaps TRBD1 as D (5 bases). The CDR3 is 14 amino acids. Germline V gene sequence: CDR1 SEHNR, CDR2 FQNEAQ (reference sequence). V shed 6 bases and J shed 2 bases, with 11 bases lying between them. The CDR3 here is CASSSEGRNQPQHF. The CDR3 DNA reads TGTGCCAGCAGTTCTGAGGGACGCAATCAGCCCCAGCATTTT. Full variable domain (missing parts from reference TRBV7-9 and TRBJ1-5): DTGVSQNPRHKITKRGQNVTFRCDPISEHNRLYWYRQTLGQGPEFLTYFQNEAQLEKSRLLSDRFSAERPKGSFSTLEIQRTEQGDSAMYLCASSSEGRNQPQHFGDGTRLSIL.

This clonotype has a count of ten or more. The CDR3 nucleotides are TGCGCCAGCAGCTTGGACCCGCAAGAGACCCAGTACTTC. Translation: CASSLDPQETQYF. This chain uses TRBV5-1 with TRBJ2-5; D is ambiguous. The V and J ends lost 0 bases and 2 bases respectively, with 5 bases between them. The CDR3 runs to 13 residues. Germline CDR1 SGHRS, CDR2 YFSETQ. The full variable domain, its missing parts supplied by reference TRBV5-1 and TRBJ2-5, is KAGVTQTPRYLIKTRGQQVTLSCSPISGHRSVSWYQQTPGQGLQFLFEYFSETQRNKGNFPGRFSGRQFSNSRSEMNVSTLELGDSALYLCASSLDPQETQYFGPGTRLLVL.

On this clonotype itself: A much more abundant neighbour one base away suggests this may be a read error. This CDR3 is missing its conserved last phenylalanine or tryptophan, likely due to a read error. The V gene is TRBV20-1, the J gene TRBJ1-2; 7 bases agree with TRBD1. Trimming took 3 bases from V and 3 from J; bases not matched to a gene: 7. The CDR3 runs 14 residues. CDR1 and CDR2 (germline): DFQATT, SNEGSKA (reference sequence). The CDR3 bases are TGCAGTGCTAGTCCCCAGGGGGGATACTATGGCTACACCCTC. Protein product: CSASPQGGYYGYTL.

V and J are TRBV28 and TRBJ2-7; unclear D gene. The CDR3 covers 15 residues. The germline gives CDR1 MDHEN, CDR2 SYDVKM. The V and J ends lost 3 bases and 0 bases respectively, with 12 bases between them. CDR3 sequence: CASSFFPPSSYEQYF. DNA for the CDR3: TGTGCCAGCAGTTTTTTTCCTCCCAGCTCCTACGAGCAGTACTTC.

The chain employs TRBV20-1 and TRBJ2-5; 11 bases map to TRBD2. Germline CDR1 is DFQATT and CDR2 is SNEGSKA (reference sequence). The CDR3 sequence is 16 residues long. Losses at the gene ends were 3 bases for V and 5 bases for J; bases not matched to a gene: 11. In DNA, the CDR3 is TGCAGTGCTAGGACCCCCACTAGCGGGGGATCGGAGACCCAGTACTTC. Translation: CSARTPTSGGSETQYF.